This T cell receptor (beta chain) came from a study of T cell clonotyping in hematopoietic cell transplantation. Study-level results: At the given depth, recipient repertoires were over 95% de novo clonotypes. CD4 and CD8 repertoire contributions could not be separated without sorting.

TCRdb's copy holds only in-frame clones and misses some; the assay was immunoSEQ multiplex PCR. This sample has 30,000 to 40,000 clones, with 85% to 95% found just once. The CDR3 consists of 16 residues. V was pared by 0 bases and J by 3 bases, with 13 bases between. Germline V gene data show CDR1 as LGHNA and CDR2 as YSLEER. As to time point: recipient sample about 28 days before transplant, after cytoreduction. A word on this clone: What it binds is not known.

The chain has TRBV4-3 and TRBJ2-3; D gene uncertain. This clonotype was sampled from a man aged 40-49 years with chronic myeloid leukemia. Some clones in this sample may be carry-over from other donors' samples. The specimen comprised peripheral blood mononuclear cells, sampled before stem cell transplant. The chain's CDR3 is CASSQETTPGTDTQYF. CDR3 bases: TGCGCCAGCAGCCAAGAAACCACCCCAGGAACAGATACGCAGTATTTT.